A selection of T cell receptor beta chains follows, all from one sample in a study of spatial heterogeneity in lung cancer. TCRdb redid the calling of the 5' RACE reads with MiXCR, one entry per CDR3 protein. The sample lists tens of thousands of distinct CDR3 sequences; more than 6.5% were seen once. Sample: PBMCs, taken at surgery. Receptor source: a female donor with early-stage non-small cell lung cancer. Each CDR3 is given without its conserved first and last residue. Each record gives: V gene, J gene, CDR3 protein.

v_gene: TRBV24-1; j_gene: TRBJ2-3; CDR3aa: ATSDVEGDTQY
v_gene: TRBV28; j_gene: TRBJ1-1; CDR3aa: ASSPPREVAEAF
v_gene: TRBV7-9; j_gene: TRBJ2-7; CDR3aa: ASSSRYEQY
v_gene: TRBV20-1; j_gene: TRBJ2-7; CDR3aa: SATSDRDSREQY
v_gene: TRBV9; j_gene: TRBJ1-6; CDR3aa: ASSVTPEDSPLH
v_gene: TRBV29-1; j_gene: TRBJ1-1; CDR3aa: SVEWGMNTEAF
v_gene: TRBV29-1; j_gene: TRBJ2-3; CDR3aa: SLVGAGDRRTNTQY
v_gene: TRBV7-2; j_gene: TRBJ2-7; CDR3aa: ASSSGLYEQY
v_gene: TRBV11-2; j_gene: TRBJ1-6; CDR3aa: ASRQGISSYNSPLH
v_gene: TRBV2; j_gene: TRBJ2-1; CDR3aa: ASSHSGALRDEQF
v_gene: TRBV2; j_gene: TRBJ2-7; CDR3aa: ASKDGREAYEQY
v_gene: TRBV28; j_gene: TRBJ1-5; CDR3aa: ASSLDTVINQPQH
v_gene: TRBV9; j_gene: TRBJ1-5; CDR3aa: ASSVGPGGNQPQH
v_gene: TRBV10-3; j_gene: TRBJ1-6; CDR3aa: AISETGGEDNSPLH
v_gene: TRBV6-2/TRBV6-3; j_gene: TRBJ2-3; CDR3aa: ASSYSGATSDTQY
v_gene: TRBV7-2; j_gene: TRBJ2-6; CDR3aa: ASSLDSGANVLT
v_gene: TRBV4-2; j_gene: TRBJ1-1; CDR3aa: ASSQGRYTEAF
v_gene: TRBV20-1; j_gene: TRBJ1-4; CDR3aa: SALPGQGNEKLF
v_gene: TRBV28; j_gene: TRBJ2-3; CDR3aa: ASLTDTQY
v_gene: TRBV28; j_gene: TRBJ1-3; CDR3aa: ASRRVAGNTIY
v_gene: TRBV3-1; j_gene: TRBJ2-7; CDR3aa: ASSQVVGYEQY
v_gene: TRBV11-2; j_gene: TRBJ2-3; CDR3aa: ASSLGVGQGTDTQY
v_gene: TRBV7-2; j_gene: TRBJ1-4; CDR3aa: ASSPGFGDEKLF
v_gene: TRBV2; j_gene: TRBJ2-3; CDR3aa: ASSEMRVAGANTQY
v_gene: TRBV4-3; j_gene: TRBJ2-3; CDR3aa: ASSQDLALNTQY
v_gene: TRBV20-1; j_gene: TRBJ2-5; CDR3aa: SAPPGGLETQY
v_gene: TRBV7-8; j_gene: TRBJ2-7; CDR3aa: ASRLTGNHEQY
v_gene: TRBV6-5; j_gene: TRBJ2-7; CDR3aa: ASSRVGYEQY
v_gene: TRBV11-3; j_gene: TRBJ2-1; CDR3aa: ASSLGRGNEQF
v_gene: TRBV5-1; j_gene: TRBJ1-4; CDR3aa: ASSYTNPVNEKLF
v_gene: TRBV7-2; j_gene: TRBJ2-3; CDR3aa: ASSSVRGISDTQY
v_gene: TRBV9; j_gene: TRBJ1-1; CDR3aa: ASSVVVGAEAF
v_gene: TRBV2; j_gene: TRBJ2-5; CDR3aa: ASSAFDGSQETQY
v_gene: TRBV9; j_gene: TRBJ2-1; CDR3aa: ASSVEGALHNEQF
v_gene: TRBV28; j_gene: TRBJ1-1; CDR3aa: ASSFGWTAEAF
v_gene: TRBV6-2/TRBV6-3; j_gene: TRBJ2-2; CDR3aa: ASSYSQRGPTTGELF
v_gene: TRBV7-2; j_gene: TRBJ2-5; CDR3aa: ASSRSGGSQETQY
v_gene: TRBV6-5; j_gene: TRBJ1-2; CDR3aa: ASRRGTLGYGYT
v_gene: TRBV6-2/TRBV6-3; j_gene: TRBJ1-5; CDR3aa: ASSLSRNQPQH
v_gene: TRBV12-3/TRBV12-4; j_gene: TRBJ2-3; CDR3aa: ASSSIRLSTADTQY
v_gene: TRBV11-2; j_gene: TRBJ2-3; CDR3aa: ASSRQARARTDTQY
v_gene: TRBV5-6; j_gene: TRBJ1-5; CDR3aa: ASSLAGTYNQPQH
v_gene: TRBV20-1; j_gene: TRBJ2-7; CDR3aa: SARVPGQVYEQY
v_gene: TRBV7-8; j_gene: TRBJ2-6; CDR3aa: ASSLDVRGSGANVLT
v_gene: TRBV29-1; j_gene: TRBJ1-2; CDR3aa: SVGGYGYT
v_gene: TRBV3-1; j_gene: TRBJ1-1; CDR3aa: ASSQDRQPQGAF
v_gene: TRBV7-3; j_gene: TRBJ1-1; CDR3aa: ASSPFGGGGTEAF
v_gene: TRBV7-2; j_gene: TRBJ2-7; CDR3aa: ASRNRAGTTYEQY
v_gene: TRBV5-1; j_gene: TRBJ1-1; CDR3aa: ASGQGNTEAF
v_gene: TRBV11-2; j_gene: TRBJ2-1; CDR3aa: ASADGTEPYNEQF
v_gene: TRBV5-1; j_gene: TRBJ2-1; CDR3aa: ASETGTGNNEQF
v_gene: TRBV13; j_gene: TRBJ1-2; CDR3aa: ASSEAGSPYGYT
v_gene: TRBV7-2; j_gene: TRBJ1-1; CDR3aa: ASSGQWGMNTEAF
v_gene: TRBV19; j_gene: TRBJ1-2; CDR3aa: ASSGLRVAEDYGYT
v_gene: TRBV5-1; j_gene: TRBJ2-7; CDR3aa: ASRIGFGAYEQY
v_gene: TRBV6-6; j_gene: TRBJ2-1; CDR3aa: ASSYSGGSYNEQF
v_gene: TRBV2; j_gene: TRBJ2-6; CDR3aa: ASNRQAGANVLT